The source of this TCR beta chain is a study of regulatory T cells in long-lasting Graves disease. Study-wide context: Antithyroid drug intake by newly diagnosed Graves' patients had lasted under 3 months. General observations from the study: Small sample size may have lowered accuracy. What was studied was peripheral blood only, and not thyroid tissue.

As to time point: newly diagnosed GD, antithyroid drugs for less than 3 months. Generation of the TCR library employed RNA extracted from PBMCs. Germline CDR1 is SGHRS and CDR2 is YFSETQ. The CDR3 runs to 13 residues. Between the trimmed V and J ends, which lost 2 bases and 8 bases, there was a span of 13 bases. The table lists this clonotype with many counts. What it binds is not known. HTBI primers from iRepertoire and Arm-PCR of CDR3 regions yielded the TCR beta libraries. MiXCR, run by TCRdb on the multiplex PCR reads, gives a single entry per CDR3 protein. The repertoire includes about 610,000 distinct CDR3 sequences, about 16% of them detected once, and around 12% sits in the top ten. This same sample was also taken into another study, of T cells in Graves' hyperthyroidism and ophthalmopathy. As that study records: Uncontrolled infection, other autoimmune disease, pregnancy or lactation excluded patients.

The receptor's source is a man younger than 35 with Graves disease. The material was peripheral blood mononuclear cells (PBMCs), obtained at new diagnosis, from a patient treated with antithyroid drugs. The chain recombines TRBV5-1 with TRBJ1-1; no clear D gene. DNA of the CDR3: TGCGCCAGCAGCTTAGAGGGAGCCAGAGAAGCTTTCTTT. It encodes CASSLEGAREAFF.